This is a list of T cell receptor beta chains from one sample in a study of blood T cell repertoires in COVID-19. Some clones are missing from TCRdb's copy, which holds only in-frame ones; the method was immunoSEQ multiplex PCR. The repertoire consists of 55,000 to 65,000 clones, with about 81% occurring once and the leading ten covering more than 30%. Sequencing was performed on peripheral blood. The receptors come from a man aged 55 to 70 with COVID-19, enrolled during active disease. Both conserved end residues are part of each CDR3.

v_call cdr3_aa
TRBV7-6 CASSLGDSRNTEAFF
TRBV5-1 CASSLEEGDSSYGYTF
TRBV21-1 CASSGTNWDGSVKQTYEQYF
TRBV12-3/TRBV12-4 CASSTGEIGELFF
TRBV5-1 CASSLEAGTYEQYF
TRBV29-1 CSVQKAGDGYTF
TRBV15 CATSSLNYEQYF
TRBV5-4 CASSLSGTGGYEQYF
TRBV11-2 CASSGRYTNTEAFF
TRBV27 CASSPGRGGDRGISLYEQYF
TRBV5-6 CASSLAGQSYEQYF
TRBV11-2 CASSLGGLAGPWGEQFF
TRBV21-1 CASSKFAGSYEQYF
TRBV5-4 CASSLGASDTQYF
TRBV7-8 CASSLAGTGSPEAFF
TRBV5-1 CASSFSRSTDTQYF
TRBV18 CASSPIRDEKLFF
TRBV7-2 CASSQGRNSNQPQHF
TRBV9 CASSSGTLYEQYF
TRBV11-3 CASSRSTHEQYF
TRBV6-5 CASSEDTYGYTF
TRBV6-5 CASSYSRGSNTEAFF
TRBV19 CASRQGQGQLYSNQPQHF
TRBV7-8 CASSFGLAGGNEQFF
TRBV11-3 CASSSLGQRGTEAFF
TRBV7-2 CASIQLVMNTEAFF
TRBV3-1/TRBV3-2 CASSHLVRRPNTGELFF
TRBV19 CASNGEASGGYEQFF